A single sample is the source of the 14 T cell receptor beta chains below, sequenced in a study of T cell responses to AZD1222 COVID-19 vaccine. The protocol was immunoSEQ multiplex PCR, while the TCRdb copy is restricted to in-frame clones and leaves out a portion. The sample carries some 140,000 clones, 86% recorded once. The sample was peripheral blood, taken on day 0 of MenACWY control vaccination. Source of these receptors: an adult in good health.

The genes are TRBV6-5 and TRBJ1-6, with 7 bases identical to TRBD1. After removal of 6 bases from V and 5 bases from J, the junction contained 4 bases not matched to a gene. Germline V gene data show CDR1 as MNHEY and CDR2 as SVGAGI. CDR3 length: 14 residues. CDR3: CASRSQGHNSPLHF. The CDR3 DNA reads as TGTGCCAGCAGGTCACAGGGGCATAATTCACCCCTCCACTTT.

The CDR3 nucleotides read TGTGCCAGCAGTTCCACCCTTAGGGATGAGCAGTTCTTC. Its translation: CASSSTLRDEQFF. The chain employs TRBV6-5 and TRBJ2-1; the D is unclear. CDR1 and CDR2 from the germline V gene are MNHEY and SVGAGI. The V end lost 4 bases, the J end lost 8 bases, and 12 bases lay between the germline ends. This CDR3 has 13 amino acids.

The V call is TRBV12-3 or TRBV12-4, the J call TRBJ1-1, with D tentatively TRBD1 (6 bases). V lost 0 bases, J lost 4 bases, and 6 bases lay in between. The CDR3 runs 13 residues. CDR3 sequence reads: CASSLAGGTEAFF. In DNA, the CDR3 is TGTGCCAGCAGTTTAGCAGGGGGCACTGAAGCTTTCTTT.

The chain uses TRBV3-1 (or the pseudogene TRBV3-2) and TRBJ2-1, with no clear D. Trimming left V 4 bases short and J 3 bases short, with 10 bases between. CDR1 and CDR2 from the germline V gene are LGHDT and YNNKEL (reference sequence). The CDR3 has 14 residues. CDR3 nucleotides: TGTGCCAGCAGCCCAGGCGGTTACTACAATGAGCAGTTCTTC. This sequence encodes CASSPGGYYNEQFF.

This chain uses TRBV6-6 with TRBJ1-1, with 8 positions matching TRBD1. V lost 3 bases and J lost 2; bases outside the gene matches: 8. The germline gives CDR1 MNHNY, CDR2 SVGAGI (reference sequence). The CDR3 sequence is 16 residues long. For the CDR3, the DNA is TGTGCCAGCAGTTATCCTCCAGGGGGCGTAAACACTGAAGCTTTCTTT. It specifies CASSYPPGGVNTEAFF.

The V gene is TRBV19, the J gene TRBJ2-7; tentative D call: TRBD2 (7 bases). Trimming shortened V by 5 bases and J by 1 base, and 18 bases separated the two germline ends. The CDR3 consists of 16 residues. Germline V CDR1 and CDR2: LNHDA, SQIVND (reference sequence). The chain's CDR3 is CASSVPGGGGSYEQYF. The DNA for the CDR3 is TGTGCCAGTAGTGTTCCCGGCGGGGGCGGATCCTACGAGCAGTACTTC. The full variable domain, its missing parts supplied by reference TRBV19 and TRBJ2-7, is DGGITQSPKYLFRKEGQNVTLSCEQNLNHDAMYWYRQDPGQGLRLIYYSQIVNDFQKGDIAEGYSVSREKKESFPLTVTSAQKNPTAFYLCASSVPGGGGSYEQYFGPGTRLTVT.

The chain uses TRBV28 and TRBJ1-5; D remains ambiguous. V lost 5 bases and J 7 bases, leaving 21 bases between the germline ends. Germline lookup yields CDR1 MDHEN and CDR2 SYDVKM. There are 16 residues in the CDR3. CDR3 in amino acids: CASSPRGLSGRQPQHF. The CDR3 DNA reads TGTGCCAGCAGTCCAAGAGGACTCTCCGGGAGGCAGCCCCAGCATTTT. Filled out from reference TRBV28 and TRBJ1-5, the complete variable domain reads DVKVTQSSRYLVKRTGEKVFLECVQDMDHENMFWYRQDPGLGLRLIYFSYDVKMKEKGDIPEGYSVSREKKERFSLILESASTNQTSMYLCASSPRGLSGRQPQHFGDGTRLSIL.

This clone was recorded a few times. The chain carries TRBV5-5 and TRBJ1-1; 10 nucleotides match TRBD1. Per germline, CDR1 SGHKS and CDR2 YYEKEE (reference sequence). The CDR3 is 13 residues long. V was pared by 3 bases and J by 11 bases, with 7 bases of the junction left unmatched. CDR3: CASSSGQGFWAFF. Written as DNA, the CDR3 is TGTGCCAGCAGCTCGGGACAGGGGTTTTGGGCTTTCTTT.

J is TRBJ1-4 and V is TRBV18; D gene ambiguous. The CDR3 is made up of 14 amino acids. V lost 1 base and J lost 7, with 10 bases in between. Germline V gene sequence: CDR1 KGHSH, CDR2 LQKENI. This CDR3 reads CASSPRVDREKLFF. CDR3 DNA: TGTGCCAGCTCACCACGCGTAGATCGTGAAAAACTGTTTTTT.

This clone was observed a single time. V and J are TRBV5-6 and TRBJ2-3; 8 bases fit TRBD1. The CDR3 length is 18 residues. The germline CDR1 and CDR2 sequences are SGHDT and YYEEEE. V lost 4 bases, J lost 2 bases, and 15 bases stayed unmatched. The CDR3 DNA follows: TGTGCCAGCAGCCCGGAGGGGCCGACAGGGGCCGACACAGATACGCAGTATTTT. It encodes CASSPEGPTGADTDTQYF. Looking up the rest from reference TRBV5-6 and TRBJ2-3 gives the full variable domain: DAGVTQSPTHLIKTRGQQVTLRCSPKSGHDTVSWYQQALGQGPQFIFQYYEEEERQRGNFPDRFSGHQFPNYSSELNVNALLLGDSALYLCASSPEGPTGADTDTQYFGPGTRLTVL.

The chain combines TRBV6-6 with TRBJ1-3, with D unresolved. In germline, CDR1 is MNHNY, CDR2 SVGAGI (reference sequence). The CDR3 contains 16 residues. Between the trimmed V and J ends, which lost 0 bases and 0 bases, there was a span of 9 bases. CDR3 region: CASSYSRTDSGNTIYF. The DNA of the CDR3 is TGTGCCAGCAGTTACTCGAGGACGGACTCTGGAAACACCATATATTTT.

The J gene is TRBJ2-1, the V gene TRBV14; a possible D gene is TRBD1 (6 bases). Trimming stripped 2 bases from V and 4 bases from J, with 12 bases between. The CDR3 spans 15 residues. In germline, CDR1 is SGHDN, CDR2 FVKESK. The CDR3 is CASSQLGGSYNEQFF. CDR3 DNA: TGTGCCAGCAGCCAACTAGGGGGTTCATACAATGAGCAGTTCTTC.

This chain joins TRBV19 and TRBJ1-1; D might be TRBD1 (5 bases). Germline values: CDR1 LNHDA, CDR2 SQIVND (reference sequence). V was shortened by 4 bases and J by 6 bases, with 12 bases between the two germline ends. This CDR3 comprises 13 residues. The CDR3 region has the DNA TGTGCCAGTAGTACAGCAGGGTTGCCTGAAGCTTTCTTT. It encodes CASSTAGLPEAFF.

The chain is built from TRBV7-2 and TRBJ1-4; D gene uncertain. The germline CDR1 and CDR2 sequences are SGHTA and FQGNSA. The CDR3 totals 13 residues. Trimming took off 3 bases at V and 5 bases at J, with 7 bases between the two ends. CDR3 DNA sequence: TGTGCCAGCAGCTTGACAAGAAATGAAAAACTGTTTTTT. Protein sequence: CASSLTRNEKLFF.